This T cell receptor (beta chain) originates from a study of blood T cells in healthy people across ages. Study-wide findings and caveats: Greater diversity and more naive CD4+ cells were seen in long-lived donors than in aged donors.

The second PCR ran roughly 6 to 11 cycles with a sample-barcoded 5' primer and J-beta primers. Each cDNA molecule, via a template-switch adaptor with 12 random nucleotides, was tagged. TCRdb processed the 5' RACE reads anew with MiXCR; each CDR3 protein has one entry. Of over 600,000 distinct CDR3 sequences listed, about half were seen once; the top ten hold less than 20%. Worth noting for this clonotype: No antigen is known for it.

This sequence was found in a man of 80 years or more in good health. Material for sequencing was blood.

CDR3 in DNA: TGTGCCAGCAGTTTAGGACAGGGGGCCTTGGCTTTTGAAAAACTGTTTTTT. This sequence encodes CASSLGQGALAFEKLFF. The chain has TRBV12-3 or TRBV12-4 and TRBJ1-4; 10 positions match TRBD1. This CDR3 is 17 amino acids long. Trimming at V came to 1 base and at J to 7 bases, leaving 9 bases not matched to a gene.